Shown below are 27 T cell receptor beta chains from a single sample sequenced in a study of T cell responses to AZD1222 COVID-19 vaccine. The data were produced by immunoSEQ multiplex PCR, yet TCRdb's version contains in-frame clones alone and is incomplete. The data hold under 200,000 clones, with around nine tenths observed a single time. Source: peripheral blood, taken 28 days after the second dose of the MenACWY control vaccine. The receptors stem from an adult who received the MenACWY meningococcal vaccine as a control.

The chain links TRBV11-1 to TRBJ1-2; 7 positions match TRBD1. CDR1 and CDR2 from the germline V gene are SGHAT and FQDESV (reference sequence). This CDR3 is 15 amino acids long. V gave up 5 bases and J gave up 2 bases; unmatched junction bases: 8. The CDR3 nucleotides are TGTGCCAGCAGCCCCCGACAGGGCTTAAACTATGGCTACACCTTC. Encoded protein: CASSPRQGLNYGYTF.

J is TRBJ2-6 and V is TRBV7-9; 10 bases align to TRBD1. Germline CDR1 SEHNR, CDR2 FQNEAQ (reference sequence). This CDR3 comprises 19 residues. V shed 3 bases and J 2 bases; nucleotides not matched to a gene: 10. The CDR3 region is CASSFPRDRGTPGANVLTF. Written as DNA, the CDR3 is TGTGCCAGCAGCTTCCCCCGGGACAGGGGAACACCTGGGGCCAACGTCCTGACTTTC.

The chain carries TRBV18 and TRBJ1-1, with D tentatively TRBD1 (6 bases). Trimming pared 8 bases from V and 13 bases from J, leaving 23 bases between. The germline V gene encodes CDR1 KGHSH and CDR2 LQKENI. The CDR3 totals 13 residues. CDR3 residues: CASQNWTAGPGFF. The CDR3 DNA is TGTGCCAGCCAAAATTGGACAGCTGGCCCGGGTTTCTTT.

The chain links TRBV9 to TRBJ2-1, with no clear D. CDR3 length: 14 amino acids. Germline-derived CDR1 and CDR2 are SGDLS and YYNGEE. Trimming removed 0 bases from V and 2 bases from J, with 6 bases in between. The CDR3 coding sequence is TGTGCCAGCAGCGTAGGGGCGGCCTACAATGAGCAGTTCTTC. Amino acids: CASSVGAAYNEQFF.

The chain carries TRBV3-1 (or the pseudogene TRBV3-2) and TRBJ1-1; D perhaps matches TRBD1 (6 bases). The CDR3 is 16 residues long. V was clipped by 4 bases and J by 1 base, with 16 bases between them. Looked up from germline, CDR1 is LGHDT and CDR2 is YNNKEL (reference sequence). In nucleotides, the CDR3 is TGTGCCAGCAGCCCTTTTGGGGGGGGGCCGAACACTGAAGCTTTCTTT. Its translation: CASSPFGGGPNTEAFF.

The genes are TRBV7-2 and TRBJ2-3; 9 nucleotides line up with TRBD2. The CDR3 consists of 17 residues. Germline V lookup: CDR1 SGHTA, CDR2 FQGNSA. The ends lost 5 bases at V and 1 base at J; junction bases unmatched: 10. As DNA, the CDR3 is TGTGCCAGCAGCCCAATGCAGACTAGCGGAGGCACAGATACGCAGTATTTT. It encodes CASSPMQTSGGTDTQYF.

The rearrangement links TRBV9 to TRBJ2-3; D is ambiguous. Germline V lookup: CDR1 SGDLS, CDR2 YYNGEE. Trimming left V 0 bases short and J 5 bases short, with 7 bases between. The CDR3 has 13 residues. The CDR3 sequence is CASSVGSEDTQYF. The DNA of the CDR3 is TGTGCCAGCAGCGTAGGCAGCGAAGATACGCAGTATTTT.

V is TRBV9 and J is TRBJ1-2; D gene uncertain. Trimming took 4 bases from V and 6 from J, leaving 10 bases between them. From germline, CDR1 is SGDLS and CDR2 YYNGEE. This CDR3 comprises 12 residues. The CDR3 nucleotides read TGTGCCAGCAGCATCGGAGGAAATGGCTACACCTTC. It yields the protein CASSIGGNGYTF. Drawing the rest from reference TRBV9 and TRBJ1-2, the complete variable domain is DSGVTQTPKHLITATGQRVTLRCSPRSGDLSVYWYQQSLDQGLQFLIQYYNGEERAKGNILERFSAQQFPDLHSELNLSSLELGDSALYFCASSIGGNGYTFGSGTRLTVV.

CDR3 in amino acids: CASSLAIAPTSGYEQYF. In DNA, the CDR3 is TGTGCCAGCAGCTTAGCGATAGCCCCGACTAGCGGATACGAGCAGTACTTC. The rearrangement links TRBV7-8 to TRBJ2-7; 9 nucleotides agree with TRBD2. The CDR3 totals 17 residues. Germline loops: CDR1 SGHVS, CDR2 FQNEAQ. Trimming took 0 bases from V and 4 from J; bases not matched to a gene: 10.

This chain joins TRBV28 and TRBJ1-1; D is perhaps TRBD1 (5 bases). Looked up from germline, CDR1 is MDHEN and CDR2 is SYDVKM. Trimming cost V 3 bases and J 8 bases, with 7 bases left between them. The CDR3 runs 11 residues. CDR3 sequence reads: CASSLGEEAFF. The DNA for the CDR3 is TGTGCCAGCAGTTTGGGGGAGGAAGCTTTCTTT. The variable domain in full, completed from reference TRBV28 and TRBJ1-1, reads DVKVTQSSRYLVKRTGEKVFLECVQDMDHENMFWYRQDPGLGLRLIYFSYDVKMKEKGDIPEGYSVSREKKERFSLILESASTNQTSMYLCASSLGEEAFFGQGTRLTVV.

This sequence joins TRBV10-3 and TRBJ2-3; D is unclear. The CDR3 is made up of 14 amino acids. The V and J ends lost 6 bases and 0 bases respectively, with 10 bases between them. Per germline, CDR1 ENHRY and CDR2 SYGVKD. CDR3 sequence reads: CAIRALTSTDTQYF. The DNA for the CDR3 is TGTGCCATCAGGGCACTCACCAGCACAGATACGCAGTATTTT.

CDR3 DNA sequence: TGTGCCATCAGTTCGATAAATCAGCCCCAGCATTTT. Its translation is CAISSINQPQHF. V is TRBV10-3 and J is TRBJ1-5, with unresolved D. The CDR3 has 12 residues. The germline V gene has CDR1 ENHRY and CDR2 SYGVKD. Trimming pared 5 bases from V and 4 bases from J, leaving 6 bases between.

This clone was seen once. CDR3 protein: CASSLSPAVGELFF. CDR3 DNA sequence: TGTGCCAGCAGCTTAAGTCCAGCCGTGGGGGAGCTGTTTTTT. The chain recombines TRBV7-2 with TRBJ2-2, with D hard to call. Trimming left V 2 bases short and J 8 bases short, with 12 bases between. CDR3 length: 14 amino acids. Germline CDR1 SGHTA, CDR2 FQGNSA. Combining the CDR3 with reference TRBV7-2 and TRBJ2-2 gives the whole variable domain GAGVSQSPSNKVTEKGKDVELRCDPISGHTALYWYRQSLGQGLEFLIYFQGNSAPDKSGLPSDRFSAERTGGSVSTLTIQRTQQEDSAVYLCASSLSPAVGELFFGEGSRLTVL.

The J gene is TRBJ1-1, the V gene TRBV7-2; TRBD1 matches 7 bases. The CDR3 loop spans 15 amino acids. J gave up 5 bases and V 0 bases, and 6 bases lay outside the gene matches. Germline V lookup: CDR1 SGHTA, CDR2 FQGNSA. The CDR3 loop is CASSLALQGRTEAFF. In DNA form, the CDR3 reads TGTGCCAGCAGCTTAGCCCTACAGGGGCGAACTGAAGCTTTCTTT.

In this sample, this clone turned up a few times. This chain uses TRBV9 with TRBJ1-4; TRBD1 is a possible D gene (5 bases). Trimming stripped 4 bases from V and 0 bases from J, with 19 bases between. This CDR3 has 18 residues. In germline, CDR1 is SGDLS, CDR2 YYNGEE. CDR3 DNA sequence: TGTGCCAGCAGCCCTCGGGGAGGGGACCCTGCAACTAATGAAAAACTGTTTTTT. Translating gives CASSPRGGDPATNEKLFF. Using reference TRBV9 and TRBJ1-4 for the parts outside the CDR3, the full variable domain is DSGVTQTPKHLITATGQRVTLRCSPRSGDLSVYWYQQSLDQGLQFLIQYYNGEERAKGNILERFSAQQFPDLHSELNLSSLELGDSALYFCASSPRGGDPATNEKLFFGSGTQLSVL.

The count of this clone is one. The chain links TRBV9 to TRBJ1-1; 9 nucleotides line up with TRBD1. J lost 7 bases, V lost 4 bases, and 8 bases had no gene match. CDR1 and CDR2 from the germline V gene are SGDLS and YYNGEE. This CDR3 comprises 14 residues. CDR3 sequence reads: CASSLRTGVGEAFF. The DNA of the CDR3 is TGTGCCAGCAGCCTCAGGACAGGGGTAGGTGAAGCTTTCTTT.

The rearrangement joins TRBV25-1 to TRBJ1-1, with 8 bases identical to TRBD1. The CDR3 covers 14 residues. From germline, CDR1 is MGHDK and CDR2 SYGVNS. The V segment lost 5 bases and the J segment 1 base; nucleotides outside the gene matches: 3. The CDR3, as DNA: TGTGCCAGCAGTAGACAGGGGTCGAACACTGAAGCTTTCTTT. Translation: CASSRQGSNTEAFF.

Note on this clone: Germline is not matched at one junction end, which may reflect a read error. V gene TRBV9 combines with J gene TRBJ2-1, with D possibly being TRBD2 (5 bases). The CDR3 totals 13 residues. Germline V gene data show CDR1 as SGDLS and CDR2 as YYNGEE. In DNA, the CDR3 is TGTGCCAGCAACGTGGATACTGGACTTGAGAAGTTCTTC. Amino acid sequence: CASNVDTGLEKFF.

Only a few counts were recorded for this clone. The rearrangement joins TRBV10-2 to TRBJ1-5; no clear D gene. V was cut by 2 bases and J by 0 bases, with 8 bases left in between. Germline lookup yields CDR1 WSHSY and CDR2 SAAADI. There are 15 residues in the CDR3. The CDR3 nucleotides are TGCGCCAGCAGTGAGGAAATGGGTAGCAATCAGCCCCAGCATTTT. Translation gives CASSEEMGSNQPQHF.

This clone was counted once. The chain is built from TRBV7-8 and TRBJ1-2; D is possibly TRBD1 (6 bases). This CDR3 is built from 17 residues. Germline assignment: CDR1 SGHVS and CDR2 FQNEAQ. The V end was cut by 2 bases, the J end by 4 bases, with 20 bases between. The CDR3 DNA is TGTGCCAGCAGCTTACGTCCGTCGGGGGCTAAGTCCTATGGCTACACCTTC. It encodes CASSLRPSGAKSYGYTF.

As regards this clone: The limits of the CDR3 on the DNA are not certain, so only TCRdb's listed CDR3 is given. The gene calls are TRBV21-1 and TRBJ1-5; the D call in the table, TRBD1, was not verified against the DNA. TRBV21-1 is given as a pseudogene. The CDR3 totals 20 residues, both ends included. The CDR3 here is CASSIRTEYRCPYSNQPQHF.

This rearrangement joins TRBV18 to TRBJ2-7; no reliable D call. V was cut by 1 base and J by 0 bases, with 7 bases left in between. Germline-derived CDR1 and CDR2 are KGHSH and LQKENI. The CDR3 spans 14 residues. This chain's CDR3 is CASSPRKDSYEQYF. CDR3 nucleotide sequence: TGTGCCAGCTCACCACGTAAAGACTCCTACGAGCAGTACTTC.

This clone was seen just once. The chain couples TRBV4-1 to TRBJ2-7, with D perhaps TRBD1 (6 bases). Germline CDR1 reads MGHRA; CDR2 reads YSYEKL. This CDR3 contains 14 residues. V was cut by 3 bases and J by 3 bases, with 12 bases left in between. The chain's CDR3 is CASSHQTGHYEQYF. CDR3 sequence (DNA): TGCGCCAGCAGCCACCAGACAGGCCACTACGAGCAGTACTTC.

In nucleotides, the CDR3 is TGTGCCAGCTCCCGTGGGCTAGCGGGAGGGCAACACGAGCAGTACTTC. Amino acids: CASSRGLAGGQHEQYF. The chain couples TRBV18 to TRBJ2-7, with 12 bases aligning to TRBD2. Looked up from germline, CDR1 is KGHSH and CDR2 is LQKENI. J was trimmed by 5 bases and V by 6 bases; bases with no gene match: 11. The CDR3 loop spans 16 amino acids.

The chain has TRBV29-1 and TRBJ2-5; D is possibly TRBD2 (5 bases). The germline CDR1 and CDR2 sequences are SQVTM and ANQGSEA. Trimming took 5 bases from V and 6 from J, leaving 19 bases between them. The CDR3 sequence is 14 residues long. As DNA, the CDR3 is TGCAGCGTTTCCTTCGCGGGCAGAGGGCAGACCCAGTACTTC. Amino acids: CSVSFAGRGQTQYF.

The chain combines TRBV24-1 with TRBJ2-2, with D hard to call. CDR3 size: 13 residues. Trimming cost V 7 bases and J 4 bases, with 9 bases left between them. Germline CDR1 KGHDR, CDR2 SFDVKD. CDR3 DNA: TGTGCCACCAGAGGGCTTGGCACCGGGGAGCTGTTTTTT. It is translated as CATRGLGTGELFF.

This rearrangement joins TRBV5-1 to TRBJ1-1; D may be TRBD1 (5 bases). There are 15 residues in the CDR3. The germline gives CDR1 SGHRS, CDR2 YFSETQ. Trimming took off 4 bases at V and 4 bases at J, with 17 bases between the two ends. The CDR3 region has the DNA TGCGCCAGCAGCCCTACTGCCCTGGGGGGCACTGAAGCTTTCTTT. Translation gives CASSPTALGGTEAFF. Using reference TRBV5-1 and TRBJ1-1 for the parts outside the CDR3, the full variable domain is KAGVTQTPRYLIKTRGQQVTLSCSPISGHRSVSWYQQTPGQGLQFLFEYFSETQRNKGNFPGRFSGRQFSNSRSEMNVSTLELGDSALYLCASSPTALGGTEAFFGQGTRLTVV.